A single sample is the source of the 9 T cell receptor beta chains below, sequenced in a study of blood T cell repertoires in COVID-19. TCRdb's copy holds only in-frame clones and misses some; the assay was immunoSEQ multiplex PCR. The sample has 85,000 to 110,000 clones; under 90% are singletons. The source material was peripheral blood. These TCRs come from a human donor in a cohort sampled during active or convalescent COVID-19.

V gene TRBV2 combines with J gene TRBJ1-3, with D tentatively TRBD1 (5 bases). The CDR3 sequence is 17 residues long. Trimming took off 5 bases at V and 3 bases at J, with 20 bases between the two ends. Germline lookup yields CDR1 SNHLY and CDR2 FYNNEI. The CDR3 region has the DNA TGTGCCAGCAGTACCCACCGGGGGGGTGGAATTGGAAACACCATATATTTT. Translating it yields CASSTHRGGGIGNTIYF.

This chain connects TRBV4-3 to TRBJ2-2, with D maybe TRBD1 (5 bases). The V end lost 1 base, the J end lost 0 bases, and 9 bases lay between the germline ends. Germline CDR1 reads LGHNA; CDR2 reads YSLEER. This CDR3 is 16 amino acids long. CDR3 sequence (DNA): TGCGCCAGCAGCCAAGTTTACAGGACGAACACCGGGGAGCTGTTTTTT. Its protein is CASSQVYRTNTGELFF.

The chain links TRBV2 to TRBJ2-3; perhaps TRBD1 as D (5 bases). Between the trimmed V and J ends, which lost 2 bases and 7 bases, there was a span of 7 bases. The CDR3 sequence is 12 residues long. CDR1 is SNHLY and CDR2 is FYNNEI in the germline V gene. The CDR3 region has the DNA TGTGCCAGCAGTGAATCGGACAATACGCAGTATTTT. Encoded protein: CASSESDNTQYF. Based on the CDR3 plus reference TRBV2 and TRBJ2-3, the full variable domain is EPEVTQTPSHQVTQMGQEVILRCVPISNHLYFYWYRQILGQKVEFLVSFYNNEISEKSEIFDDQFSVERPDGSNFTLKIRSTKLEDSAMYFCASSESDNTQYFGPGTRLTVL.

Here the CDR3 reads CASSPNGEGGTQYF. The CDR3 nucleotides read TGTGCCAGCAGCCCGAACGGCGAAGGGGGTACGCAGTATTTT. V is TRBV7-3 and J is TRBJ2-3; D perhaps matches TRBD1 (6 bases). CDR1 SGHTA and CDR2 FQGTGA come from the germline V gene. There are 14 residues in the CDR3. The V gene lost 5 bases and the J gene lost 8 bases, with 17 bases spanning the gap.

The chain uses TRBV24-1 and TRBJ2-2; tentatively, D is TRBD1 (5 bases). The CDR3 is 15 residues long. V was shortened by 0 bases and J by 3 bases, with 7 bases between the two germline ends. Germline V gene data show CDR1 as KGHDR and CDR2 as SFDVKD. CDR3 amino acids: CATSDLRQHTGELFF. In DNA form, the CDR3 reads TGTGCCACCAGTGATTTGAGACAGCACACCGGGGAGCTGTTTTTT.

A single count supports this clone. The CDR3 spells CASSSRYNEQFF. CDR3 nucleotides: TGTGCCAGCAGTTCACGGTACAATGAGCAGTTCTTC. V usage is TRBV6-2 or TRBV6-3 and J usage is TRBJ2-1, with D unclear. The V end was cut by 4 bases, the J end by 4 bases, with 5 bases between. CDR1 is MNHEY, CDR2 SVGEGT, per germline. This CDR3 is 12 amino acids long.

The J gene is TRBJ2-2, the V gene TRBV29-1, with D possibly TRBD1 on 7 matching bases. The CDR3 contains 13 residues. CDR1 is SQVTM and CDR2 is ANQGSEA in the germline V gene. V was shortened by 6 bases and J by 3 bases, with 11 bases between the two germline ends. CDR3 residues: CSVQGEDTGELFF. Written as DNA, the CDR3 is TGCAGCGTCCAGGGGGAGGACACCGGGGAGCTGTTTTTT.

This clone was detected only once. CDR3 region: CASSPRTGSGYGYTF. CDR3 sequence (DNA): TGTGCCAGCAGCCCCAGGACAGGGAGTGGCTATGGCTACACCTTC. The chain couples TRBV13 to TRBJ1-2; 8 bases fit TRBD1. V trimming: 5 bases; J trimming: 4 bases; junction bases outside the gene matches: 9. The CDR3 extends over 15 amino acids. CDR1 PRHDT and CDR2 FYEKMQ come from the germline V gene (reference sequence). Variable domain in full (rest from reference TRBV13 and TRBJ1-2): AAGVIQSPRHLIKEKRETATLKCYPIPRHDTVYWYQQGPGQDPQFLISFYEKMQSDKGSIPDRFSAQQFSDYHSELNMSSLELGDSALYFCASSPRTGSGYGYTFGSGTRLTVV.

The V call is TRBV18, the J call TRBJ2-3, with 8 bases matching TRBD2. V trimming: 1 base; J trimming: 2 bases; junction bases outside the gene matches: 8. This CDR3 has 17 residues. Germline V gene sequence: CDR1 KGHSH, CDR2 LQKENI. CDR3 DNA sequence: TGTGCCAGCTCACCACGCGTCGGGGGGGCTAACACAGATACGCAGTATTTT. This gives the protein CASSPRVGGANTDTQYF.